This T cell receptor beta chain was recovered during a study of cytomegalovirus exposure and HLA in healthy donors. Points from the study as a whole: As was reported, the classifier diagnosed cytomegalovirus status with high specificity and sensitivity. The productive fraction for most TCR beta V segments was about 90% or about 30% in an earlier analysis.

PCR amplification relied on 60 Vbeta primers (plus 13 Jbeta primers). TCRdb's table, derived via immunoSEQ multiplex PCR, lists solely in-frame clones and lacks some. The sample lists 95,000 to 150,000 clones; 50% to 75% were seen once. This clone occurred once. The antigen is unknown. From germline, CDR1 is SGHRS and CDR2 YFSETQ. Germline trimming cut 2 bases from V and 2 bases from J; bases unmatched to any gene: 5. The CDR3 contains 15 residues. The chain links TRBV5-1 to TRBJ2-7; 9 nucleotides align to TRBD2. Sequencing input: PBMCs. This TCR came from a woman aged 40 to 50 in good health and CMV-seropositive. The CDR3 nucleotides read TGCGCCAGCAGCTTTACTAGCGGGCAGGCCTACGAGCAGTACTTC. This sequence encodes CASSFTSGQAYEQYF.